Listed here are 6 T cell receptor beta chains from one sample, sequenced in a study of blood T cell repertoires in COVID-19. Clones were sequenced by immunoSEQ multiplex PCR, and TCRdb holds only the in-frame ones, with some missing. The repertoire holds approximately 120,000 clones, around 85% seen once, with under 3.5% in the top ten. Sequencing was performed on peripheral blood. These receptors all stem from a woman aged 80 or over with COVID-19, enrolled during active disease.

The chain carries TRBV3-1 (or the pseudogene TRBV3-2) and TRBJ2-1; D uncertain. The CDR3 length is 11 residues. From germline, CDR1 is LGHDT and CDR2 YNNKEL (reference sequence). Trimming cost V 2 bases and J 6 bases, with 2 bases left between them. This chain's CDR3 is CASSQLNEQFF. DNA for the CDR3: TGTGCCAGCAGCCAACTCAATGAGCAGTTCTTC.

V is TRBV11-1 and J is TRBJ2-5, with 7 bases matching TRBD1. J gave up 5 bases and V 0 bases, and 9 bases lay outside the gene matches. Germline V lookup: CDR1 SGHAT, CDR2 FQDESV (reference sequence). The CDR3 length is 16 residues. The CDR3 nucleotides are TGTGCCAGCAGCTTAGCCCTGGGACAGCCTTCGGAGACCCAGTACTTC. Residues: CASSLALGQPSETQYF.

The chain has TRBV5-1 and TRBJ1-2, with 7 bases aligning to TRBD1. The CDR3 is 17 residues long. Germline V CDR1 and CDR2: SGHRS, YFSETQ. V shed 3 bases, J shed 3 bases, and the junction held 14 bases outside the gene matches. Here the CDR3 reads CASSSSPQGYVDYGYTF. CDR3 sequence (DNA): TGCGCCAGCAGCTCTTCCCCACAGGGGTATGTGGACTATGGCTACACCTTC.

This clone appeared once. The chain couples TRBV5-1 to TRBJ1-1; a weak D match, TRBD1 (6 bases). The V and J ends lost 0 bases and 5 bases respectively, with 8 bases between them. This CDR3 is 13 amino acids long. The germline gives CDR1 SGHRS, CDR2 YFSETQ. CDR3 in amino acids: CASSLAGETEAFF. CDR3 DNA sequence: TGCGCCAGCAGCTTGGCAGGGGAAACTGAAGCTTTCTTT.

The chain employs TRBV18 and TRBJ2-3, with TRBD2 matching over 8 bases. Germline lookup yields CDR1 KGHSH and CDR2 LQKENI. CDR3 size: 14 residues. The J segment lost 4 bases and the V segment lost 2 bases, leaving 2 bases of the junction unmatched. CDR3 nucleotides: TGTGCCAGCTCACCAGGACTAGCCCCAGATACGCAGTATTTT. This codes for CASSPGLAPDTQYF.

The chain combines TRBV3-1 (or the pseudogene TRBV3-2) with TRBJ2-7; a weak D match, TRBD2 (6 bases). CDR3 length: 13 amino acids. CDR1 is LGHDT, CDR2 YNNKEL, per germline (reference sequence). V shed 6 bases and J shed 3 bases, with 12 bases lying between them. The CDR3: CASSPPGLYEQYF. DNA for the CDR3: TGTGCCAGCAGTCCTCCGGGACTCTACGAGCAGTACTTC.